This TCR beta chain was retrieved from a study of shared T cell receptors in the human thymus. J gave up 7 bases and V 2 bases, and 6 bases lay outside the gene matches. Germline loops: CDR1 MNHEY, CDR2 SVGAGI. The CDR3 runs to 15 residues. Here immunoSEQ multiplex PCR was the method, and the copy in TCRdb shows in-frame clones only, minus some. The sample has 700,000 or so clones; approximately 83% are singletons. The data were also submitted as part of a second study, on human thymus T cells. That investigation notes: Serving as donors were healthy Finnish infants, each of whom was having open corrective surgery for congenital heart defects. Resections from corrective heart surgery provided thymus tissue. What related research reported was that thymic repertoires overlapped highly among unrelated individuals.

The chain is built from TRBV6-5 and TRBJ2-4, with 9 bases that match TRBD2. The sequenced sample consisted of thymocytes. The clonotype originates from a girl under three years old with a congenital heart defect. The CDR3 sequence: CASSYVAGALNIQYF. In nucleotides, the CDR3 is TGTGCCAGCAGTTACGTAGCGGGGGCCCTCAACATTCAGTACTTC.